The following is a T cell receptor beta chain sequence with its context. Its antigen remains unidentified. Germline loops: CDR1 SGHNT, CDR2 YYREEE (reference sequence). V dropped 4 bases and J dropped 5 bases, with 24 bases sitting between them. CDR3 length equals 18 residues. Each donor was healthy, and each was a bone marrow donor. PCR employed 60 Vbeta and 13 Jbeta primers. Produced via immunoSEQ multiplex PCR; TCRdb's table is partial and in-frame only. This sample has some 220,000 clones; 85% occur once, and the top ten carry 0.2% to 0.25%. The data were obtained in a study of cytomegalovirus exposure and HLA in healthy donors. Study details: There were about 86 million unique TCRs (from HLA-typed donors) in an early data release.

Study-wide results and caveats: As was reported, the HLA-A and HLA-B alleles of most subjects were accurately predicted from TCR beta sequences. Several of the most significant clusters appeared linked to common viral pathogens, based on a later analysis.

The source of this sequence is a girl aged 2-10 years in good health and CMV-seronegative. The V and J genes are TRBV5-4 and TRBJ2-2; tentative D call: TRBD2 (6 bases). Specimen: PBMCs. CDR3 sequence (DNA): TGTGCCAGCAGCCCAGGCTTGTATAGGCGGGGTAGAACCGGGGAGCTGTTTTTT. This gives the protein CASSPGLYRRGRTGELFF.